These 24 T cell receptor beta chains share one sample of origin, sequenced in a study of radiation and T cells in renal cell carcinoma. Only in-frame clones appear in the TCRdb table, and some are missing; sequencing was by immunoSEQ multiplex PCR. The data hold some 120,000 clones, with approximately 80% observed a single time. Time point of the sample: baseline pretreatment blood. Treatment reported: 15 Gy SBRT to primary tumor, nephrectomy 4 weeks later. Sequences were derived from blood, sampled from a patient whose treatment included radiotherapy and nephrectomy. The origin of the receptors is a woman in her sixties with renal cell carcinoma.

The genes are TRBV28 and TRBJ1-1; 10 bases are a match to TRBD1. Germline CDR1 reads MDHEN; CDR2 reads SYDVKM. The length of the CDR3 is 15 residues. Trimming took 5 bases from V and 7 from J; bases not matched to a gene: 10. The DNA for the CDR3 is TGTGCCAGCAGTGAGACAGGGGGCGAAGGCGGTGAAGCTTTCTTT. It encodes CASSETGGEGGEAFF.

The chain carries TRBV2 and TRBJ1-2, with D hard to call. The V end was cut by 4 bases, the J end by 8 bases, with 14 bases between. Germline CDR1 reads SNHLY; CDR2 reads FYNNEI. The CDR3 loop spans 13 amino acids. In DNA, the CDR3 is TGTGCCAGCAGTGTAGGAGCAGAAGACGGCTACACCTTC. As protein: CASSVGAEDGYTF.

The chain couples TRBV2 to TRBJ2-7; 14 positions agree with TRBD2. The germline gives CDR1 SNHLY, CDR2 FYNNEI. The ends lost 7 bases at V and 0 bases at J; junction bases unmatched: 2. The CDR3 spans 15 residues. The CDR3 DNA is TGTGCCAGCACCGGGACTAGCGGGAGCTCCTACGAGCAGTACTTC. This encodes CASTGTSGSSYEQYF. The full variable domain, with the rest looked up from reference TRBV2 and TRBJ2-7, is EPEVTQTPSHQVTQMGQEVILRCVPISNHLYFYWYRQILGQKVEFLVSFYNNEISEKSEIFDDQFSVERPDGSNFTLKIRSTKLEDSAMYFCASTGTSGSSYEQYFGPGTRLTVT.

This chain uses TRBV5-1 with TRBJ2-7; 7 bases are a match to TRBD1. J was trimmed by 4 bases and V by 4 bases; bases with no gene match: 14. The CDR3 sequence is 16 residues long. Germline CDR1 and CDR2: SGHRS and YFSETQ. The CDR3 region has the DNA TGCGCCAGCAGCGCCCAGCCTTCGGGACAGTTATACGAGCAGTACTTC. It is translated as CASSAQPSGQLYEQYF.

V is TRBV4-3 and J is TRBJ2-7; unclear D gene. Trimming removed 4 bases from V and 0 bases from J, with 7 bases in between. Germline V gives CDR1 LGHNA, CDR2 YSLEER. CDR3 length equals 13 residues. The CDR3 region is CASSPLSSYEQYF. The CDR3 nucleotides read TGCGCCAGCAGCCCATTGAGCTCCTACGAGCAGTACTTC.

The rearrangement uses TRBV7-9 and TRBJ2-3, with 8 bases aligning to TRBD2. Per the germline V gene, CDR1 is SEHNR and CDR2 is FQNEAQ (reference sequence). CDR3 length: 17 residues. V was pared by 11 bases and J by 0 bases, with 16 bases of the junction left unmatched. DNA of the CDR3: TGTGCCGGCCTTCAGGCTAGCGGGTCCCCTAGCACAGATACGCAGTATTTT. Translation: CAGLQASGSPSTDTQYF.

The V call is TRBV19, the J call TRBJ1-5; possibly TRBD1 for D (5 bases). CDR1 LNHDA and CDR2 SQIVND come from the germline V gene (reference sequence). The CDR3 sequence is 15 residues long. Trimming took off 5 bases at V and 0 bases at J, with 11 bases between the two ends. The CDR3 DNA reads TGTGCCAGTAGTTGGGTCAGGGTTAGCAATCAGCCCCAGCATTTT. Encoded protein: CASSWVRVSNQPQHF.

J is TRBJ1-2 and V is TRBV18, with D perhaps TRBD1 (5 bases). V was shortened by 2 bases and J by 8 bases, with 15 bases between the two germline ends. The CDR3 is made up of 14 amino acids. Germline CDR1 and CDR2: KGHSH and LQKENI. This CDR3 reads CASSPEEGIGGYTF. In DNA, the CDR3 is TGTGCCAGCTCACCAGAAGAGGGGATTGGCGGCTACACCTTC.

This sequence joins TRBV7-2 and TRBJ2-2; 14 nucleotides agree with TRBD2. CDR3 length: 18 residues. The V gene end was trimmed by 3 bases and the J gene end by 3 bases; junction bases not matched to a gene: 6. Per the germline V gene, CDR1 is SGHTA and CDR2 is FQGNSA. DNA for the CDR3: TGTGCCAGCAGCTTGTATGGGACTAGCGGGAGCTACACCGGGGAGCTGTTTTTT. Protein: CASSLYGTSGSYTGELFF.

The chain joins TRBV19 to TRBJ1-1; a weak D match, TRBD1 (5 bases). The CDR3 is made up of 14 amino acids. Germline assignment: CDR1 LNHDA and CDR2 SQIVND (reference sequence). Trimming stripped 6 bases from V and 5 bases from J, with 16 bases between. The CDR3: CASSHHDRRTEAFF. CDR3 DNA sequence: TGTGCCAGTAGCCACCATGACAGAAGGACTGAAGCTTTCTTT.

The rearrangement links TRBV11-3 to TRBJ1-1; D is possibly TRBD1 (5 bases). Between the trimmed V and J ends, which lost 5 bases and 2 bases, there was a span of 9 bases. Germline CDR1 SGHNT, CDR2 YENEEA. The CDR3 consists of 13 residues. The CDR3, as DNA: TGTGCCAGCAGCGAGACAGTTAACACTGAAGCTTTCTTT. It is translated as CASSETVNTEAFF.

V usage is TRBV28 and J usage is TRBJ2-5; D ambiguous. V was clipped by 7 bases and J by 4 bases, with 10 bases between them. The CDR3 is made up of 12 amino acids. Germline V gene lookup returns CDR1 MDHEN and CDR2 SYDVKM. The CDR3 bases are TGTGCCAGCACTGGCCCATTAGAGACCCAGTACTTC. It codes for CASTGPLETQYF.

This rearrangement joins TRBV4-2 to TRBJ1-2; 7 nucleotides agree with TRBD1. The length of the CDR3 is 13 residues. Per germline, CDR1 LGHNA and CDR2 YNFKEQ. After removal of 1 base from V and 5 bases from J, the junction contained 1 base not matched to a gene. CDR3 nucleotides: TGTGCCAGCAGCCAAGCAGGGGGATATGGCTACACCTTC. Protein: CASSQAGGYGYTF.

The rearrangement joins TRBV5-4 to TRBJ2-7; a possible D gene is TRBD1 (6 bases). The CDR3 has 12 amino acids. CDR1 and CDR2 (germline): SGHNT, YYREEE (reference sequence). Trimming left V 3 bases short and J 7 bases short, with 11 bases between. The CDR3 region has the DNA TGTGCCAGCAGCTACCCGAGGGGGGAGCAGTACTTC. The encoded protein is CASSYPRGEQYF.

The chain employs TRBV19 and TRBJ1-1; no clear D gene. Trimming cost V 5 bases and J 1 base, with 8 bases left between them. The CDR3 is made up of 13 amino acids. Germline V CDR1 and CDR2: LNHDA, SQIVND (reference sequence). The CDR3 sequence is CASSSQTNTEAFF. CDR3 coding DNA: TGTGCCAGTAGTTCCCAGACGAACACTGAAGCTTTCTTT.

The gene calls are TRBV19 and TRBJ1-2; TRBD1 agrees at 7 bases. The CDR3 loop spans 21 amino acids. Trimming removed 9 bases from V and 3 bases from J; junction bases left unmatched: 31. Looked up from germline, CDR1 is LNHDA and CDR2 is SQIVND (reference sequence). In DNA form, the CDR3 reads TGTGCCAGCTTCTCGCCTGTTCTATTTATTAGGACAGGCTTTTCCCACTATGGCTACACCTTC. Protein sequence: CASFSPVLFIRTGFSHYGYTF.

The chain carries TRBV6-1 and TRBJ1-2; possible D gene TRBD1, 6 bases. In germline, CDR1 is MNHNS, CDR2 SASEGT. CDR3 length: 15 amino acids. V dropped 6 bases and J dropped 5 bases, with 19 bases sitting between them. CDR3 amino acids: CASRDTTGLPYGYTF. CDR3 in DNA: TGTGCCAGCAGGGACACGACAGGTCTACCGTATGGCTACACCTTC.

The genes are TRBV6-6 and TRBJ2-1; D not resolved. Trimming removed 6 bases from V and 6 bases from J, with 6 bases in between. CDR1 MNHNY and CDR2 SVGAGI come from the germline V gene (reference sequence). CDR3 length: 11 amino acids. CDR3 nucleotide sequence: TGTGCCAGCAGCCAGCGCAATGAGCAGTTCTTC. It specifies CASSQRNEQFF.

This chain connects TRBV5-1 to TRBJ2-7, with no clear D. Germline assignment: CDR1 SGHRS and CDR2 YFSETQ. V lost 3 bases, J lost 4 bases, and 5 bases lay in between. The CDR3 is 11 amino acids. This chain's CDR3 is CASSSTYEQYF. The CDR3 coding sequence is TGCGCCAGCAGCTCGACGTACGAGCAGTACTTC.

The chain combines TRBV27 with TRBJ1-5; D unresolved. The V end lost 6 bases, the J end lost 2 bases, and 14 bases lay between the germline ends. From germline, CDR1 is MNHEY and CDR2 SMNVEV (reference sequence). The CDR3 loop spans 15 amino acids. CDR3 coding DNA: TGTGCCAGCAGGAGCCGAGGTTTGGGCAATCAGCCCCAGCATTTT. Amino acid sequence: CASRSRGLGNQPQHF.

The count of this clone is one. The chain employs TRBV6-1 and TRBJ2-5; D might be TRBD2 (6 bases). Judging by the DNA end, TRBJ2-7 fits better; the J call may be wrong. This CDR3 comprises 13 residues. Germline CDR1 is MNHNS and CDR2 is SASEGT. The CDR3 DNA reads TGTGCCAACGGAGCGGGTTCTACCTACGAGCAGTACTTC. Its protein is CANGAGSTYEQYF.

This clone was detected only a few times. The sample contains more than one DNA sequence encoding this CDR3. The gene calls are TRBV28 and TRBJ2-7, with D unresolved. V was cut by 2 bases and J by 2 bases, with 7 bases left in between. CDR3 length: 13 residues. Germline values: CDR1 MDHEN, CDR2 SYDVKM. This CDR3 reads CASSLAATYEQYF. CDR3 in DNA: TGTGCCAGCAGTTTAGCTGCCACCTACGAGCAGTACTTC.

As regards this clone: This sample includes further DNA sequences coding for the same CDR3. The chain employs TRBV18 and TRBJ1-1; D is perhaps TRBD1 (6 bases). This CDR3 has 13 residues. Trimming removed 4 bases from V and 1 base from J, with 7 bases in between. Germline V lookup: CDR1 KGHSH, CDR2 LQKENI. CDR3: CASSLQGNTEAFF. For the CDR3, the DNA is TGTGCCAGCTCACTACAGGGGAACACTGAAGCTTTCTTT.

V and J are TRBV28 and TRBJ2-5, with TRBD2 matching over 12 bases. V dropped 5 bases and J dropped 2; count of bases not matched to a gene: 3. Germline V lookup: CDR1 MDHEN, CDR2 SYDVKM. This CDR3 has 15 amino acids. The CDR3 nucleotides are TGTGCCAGCAGTATCGGGACTAGCGGGCAAGAGACCCAGTACTTC. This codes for CASSIGTSGQETQYF.